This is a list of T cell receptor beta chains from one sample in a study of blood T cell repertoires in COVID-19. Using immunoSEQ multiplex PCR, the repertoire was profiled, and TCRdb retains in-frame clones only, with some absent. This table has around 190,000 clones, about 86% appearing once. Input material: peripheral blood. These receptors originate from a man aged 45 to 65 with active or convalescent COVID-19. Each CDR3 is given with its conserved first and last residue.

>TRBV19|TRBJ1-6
CASSMSQGHSPLHF
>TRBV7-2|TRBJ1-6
CASSPTALPLHF
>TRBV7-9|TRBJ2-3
CASSFLAGVTDTQYF
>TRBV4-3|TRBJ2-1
CASSQDGRGTSNPYNEQFF
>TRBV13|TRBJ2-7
CASSSFTTGGSYEQYF
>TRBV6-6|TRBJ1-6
CASSYEGSPLHF
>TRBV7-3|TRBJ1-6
CASSLTGGQVFPLHF
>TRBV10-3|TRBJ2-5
CAISESTGGVETQYF
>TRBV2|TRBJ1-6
CASSGYPGQGWHF
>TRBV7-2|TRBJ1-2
CASSPQTQGNGYTF
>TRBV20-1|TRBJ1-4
CSASRGGNEKLFF
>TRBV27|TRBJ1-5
CASSLLVGDQPQHF
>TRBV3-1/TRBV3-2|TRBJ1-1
CASKEEARNTEAFF
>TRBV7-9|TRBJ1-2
CASSARGTGDYGYTF
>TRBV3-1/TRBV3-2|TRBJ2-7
CASSPLRVSSYEQYF
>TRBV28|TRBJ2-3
CASSPPGGDRGWDTQYF
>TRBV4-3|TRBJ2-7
CASSLRDRGYEQYF
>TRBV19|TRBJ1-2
CASKTRDSYNYGYTF
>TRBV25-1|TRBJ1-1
CASRVGSIGGHTEAFF
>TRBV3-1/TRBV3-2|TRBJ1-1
CASSPRLSEAFF
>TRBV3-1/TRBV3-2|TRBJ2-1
CASSQAELAGFNEQFF
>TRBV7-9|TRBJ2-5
CASSHDGGEQTQYF
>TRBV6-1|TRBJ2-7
CASSGIVTGWSYEQYF
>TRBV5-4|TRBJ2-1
CASSLVSYNEQFF
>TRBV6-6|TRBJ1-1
CASIRGQGGSTEAFF
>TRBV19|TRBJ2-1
CASSRSYNEQFF
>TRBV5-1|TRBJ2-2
CASSLPSNGQGNTGELFF
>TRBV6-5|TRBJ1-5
CASSYRFGTVNQPQHF
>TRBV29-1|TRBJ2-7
CSVTEFEAAREEYF
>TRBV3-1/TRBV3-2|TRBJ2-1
CASSQAASGPSVFF
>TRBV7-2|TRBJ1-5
CASSPVRGQPQHF
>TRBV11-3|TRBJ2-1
CASSLDGTSNEQFF
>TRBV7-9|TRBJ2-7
CASSSQGTEQYF
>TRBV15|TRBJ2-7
CATSREQGGDEQYF
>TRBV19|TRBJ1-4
CASSTTGGTNEKLFF
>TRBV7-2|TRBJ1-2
CASSLGIGQGALELPDTF
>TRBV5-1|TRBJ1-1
CASSLVPGGQNTEAFF
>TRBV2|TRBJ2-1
CASSELGGDAYNEQFF
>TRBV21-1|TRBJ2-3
CASSATREGGLAVTDTQYF
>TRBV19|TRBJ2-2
CASSIGQPKPELFF
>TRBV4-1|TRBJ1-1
CASSQGQGPNTEAFF